These T cell receptor beta chains were read from a single sample in a study of beta chain features in type 1 diabetes. The table came from immunoSEQ multiplex PCR; TCRdb's copy has only in-frame clones and leaves some out. The table records some 140,000 clones, roughly 10% of them present only once. Sequenced sample: central memory CD4+ T cells from blood. These receptors were taken from a man aged 25-40 years with type 1 diabetes. Each CDR3 is given with its conserved first and last residue. A D gene is named only where the DNA matches it firmly. Some rows have no size entry. The others give once, few or many, or a class for an expanded clone.

V,D,size,J,DNA,CDR3
TRBV7-3,.,few,TRBJ2-1,TGTGCCAGCAGCCCTGAGTACTCTTCTTTCAATGAGCAGTTCTTC,CASSPEYSSFNEQFF
TRBV4-1,.,few,TRBJ2-3,TGCGCCAGCAGCCGGTTAGCGTCAGATACGCAGTATTTT,CASSRLASDTQYF
TRBV7-9,.,once,TRBJ2-5,TGTGCCAGCAGCGTAGGGAGTAACCAAGAGACCCAGTACTTC,CASSVGSNQETQYF
TRBV4-2,TRBD1,few,TRBJ2-7,TGTGCCAGCAGCCAAAAAGGGGGACAGGGAACCGAGCAGTACTTC,CASSQKGGQGTEQYF
TRBV7-2,.,.,TRBJ2-3,TGTGCCAGCAGCTGGGGACTGCCAGCAGATACGCAGTATTTT,CASSWGLPADTQYF
TRBV18,.,.,TRBJ1-5,TGTGCCAGCTCACCCGATAGGGGTCAGCCCCAGCATTTT,CASSPDRGQPQHF
TRBV12-5,.,few,TRBJ1-1,TGTGCTAGTGGTTTACGGGAGCGGGGAACTGAAGCTTTCTTT,CASGLRERGTEAFF
TRBV15,TRBD1,.,TRBJ1-2,TGTGCCACCAGCAGAGTCATAGGGGGCACGACTGGCTACACCTTC,CATSRVIGGTTGYTF
TRBV2,TRBD2,.,TRBJ2-3,TGTGCCAGCAGCGACGTTGGGACTAGCGGCGGAGATACGCAGTATTTT,CASSDVGTSGGDTQYF
TRBV5-1,.,.,TRBJ2-2,TGCGCCAGCAGCTTCCTTGCGGGGGCATCCGGGGAGCTGTTTTTT,CASSFLAGASGELFF
TRBV4-2,.,.,TRBJ2-1,TGTGCCAGCAGCCAAGATGAGGTGCTAGGCCACAATGAGCAGTTCTTC,CASSQDEVLGHNEQFF
TRBV9,TRBD2,few,TRBJ2-5,TGTGCCAGCAGCTCATGGGGGGGCCAAGAGACCCAGTACTTC,CASSSWGGQETQYF
TRBV9,.,few,TRBJ1-1,TGTGCCAGCAGCGTAGACGCGCAGGGGTTAGTTGCTTTCTTT,CASSVDAQGLVAFF
TRBV7-3,TRBD1,many,TRBJ1-6,TGTGCCAGCAGCTCAACAGGGGGATCACCCCTCCACTTT,CASSSTGGSPLHF
TRBV20-1,.,.,TRBJ2-5,TGCAGTGCGACTCAAGAGACCCAGTACTTC,CSATQETQYF
TRBV5-6,TRBD1,few,TRBJ2-3,TGTGCCAGCAGCGATAACAGGGGGACAGAGGCAGATACGCAGTATTTT,CASSDNRGTEADTQYF
TRBV6-6,TRBD1,.,TRBJ2-7,TGTGCCAGCAGTCGACAGGGGATCTACGAGCAGTACTTC,CASSRQGIYEQYF
TRBV5-1,.,.,TRBJ2-7,TGCGCCAGCAGCTTGGGGGTCGGGACTGGGACCTACGAGCAGTACTTC,CASSLGVGTGTYEQYF
TRBV5-1,TRBD1,.,TRBJ1-6,TGCGCCAGCAGCTTTGACAGGGAAGATTCACCCCTCCACTTT,CASSFDREDSPLHF
TRBV9,.,.,TRBJ2-3,TGTGCCAGCAGCGCTGTAGGGGGTACGCAGTATTTT,CASSAVGGTQYF
TRBV9,.,few,TRBJ2-1,TGTGCCAGCAGCGTAGAGGCGCGGGACCACTACTACAATGAGCAGTTCTTC,CASSVEARDHYYNEQFF
TRBV6-1,.,few,TRBJ2-2,TGTGCCAGCAGTGGCAGGACCGGGGAGCTGTTTTTT,CASSGRTGELFF
TRBV28,TRBD1,.,TRBJ2-7,TGTGCCACCACAGGACAGGGATTCTACGAGCAGTACTTC,CATTGQGFYEQYF
TRBV5-6,.,few,TRBJ2-7,TGTGCCAGCAGCTCCTCGGGATCCCTAGAGCAGTACTTC,CASSSSGSLEQYF
TRBV7-9,.,few,TRBJ2-7,TGTGCCAGCAGCCCGATCTCGAGGGTCACCTACGAGCAGTACTTC,CASSPISRVTYEQYF
TRBV15,.,few,TRBJ2-3,TGTGCCACCAGCAGCGGCGGGGGCACAGATACGCAGTATTTT,CATSSGGGTDTQYF
TRBV6-5,TRBD1,.,TRBJ1-2,TGTGCCAGCAGTTACGGGCTTGGGACAGGGCACTATGGCTACACCTTC,CASSYGLGTGHYGYTF